These 21 T cell receptor beta chains originate from one sample sequenced in a study of CD8+CD57+ T cells in acquired aplastic anemia. Patients chosen for sequencing had CD8+CD57+ cells that had expanded, as shown by flow cytometry. Template material for TCR beta VDJ and CDR3 profiling consisted of genomic DNA. From the reads, TCRdb called clonotypes with MiXCR, one entry per CDR3 protein. Here the sample spans fewer than 250,000 distinct CDR3 sequences, around 43% being singletons. What was sequenced was sorted CD4+, CD8+, or CD8+CD57+ T cells (not recorded which) from PBMCs. The source is a human donor with aplastic anemia.

A remark on this clonotype: One base away lies a much larger clone, so this may be a sequencing read error. The chain couples TRBV12-3 or TRBV12-4 to TRBJ1-1; a possible D gene is TRBD1 (6 bases). This CDR3 has 14 residues. V lost 6 bases to trimming and J lost 0 bases, with 11 bases between them. CDR3 bases: TGTGCCAGCAGCTGGGGGGGCGTGAACACTGAAGCTTTCTTT. Protein sequence: CASSWGGVNTEAFF.

V gene TRBV7-9 combines with J gene TRBJ1-2; D is undetermined. This CDR3 contains 13 residues. Deletions cut 6 bases from V and 3 bases from J, with 11 bases between. The V gene's germline CDR1 is SEHNR and CDR2 FQNEAQ (reference sequence). The CDR3 loop is CASSPGGHYGYTF. Written as DNA, the CDR3 is TGTGCCAGCAGTCCGGGAGGACACTATGGCTACACCTTC.

This clonotype showed up just a few times. The chain has TRBV6-2 or TRBV6-3 and TRBJ1-2, with TRBD1 as a possible D gene (5 bases). The CDR3 consists of 15 residues. Germline CDR1 MNHEY, CDR2 SVGEGT. The V end was cut by 0 bases, the J end by 6 bases, with 14 bases between. CDR3 coding DNA: TGTGCCAGCAGTTACTCGTTCCACAGGCTAAATGGCTACACCTTC. Translating gives CASSYSFHRLNGYTF.

This clonotype has at least ten counts. The chain combines TRBV20-1 with TRBJ2-7; D is uncertain. The CDR3 has 13 amino acids. CDR1 is DFQATT and CDR2 is SNEGSKA in the germline V gene (reference sequence). V lost 0 bases to trimming and J lost 4 bases, with 10 bases between them. The CDR3 here is CSARDTAPYEQYF. The CDR3 DNA sequence: TGCAGTGCTAGAGATACCGCCCCGTACGAGCAGTACTTC.

The rearrangement uses TRBV24-1 and TRBJ1-1; D not certain. V shed 4 bases and J shed 1 base, with 9 bases lying between them. CDR3 length: 14 amino acids. The germline gives CDR1 KGHDR, CDR2 SFDVKD. This chain's CDR3 is CATSERSRNTEAFF. CDR3 in DNA: TGTGCCACCAGTGAGAGGTCGAGGAACACTGAAGCTTTCTTT.

The chain recombines TRBV7-8 with TRBJ2-5; D is unclear. V gave up 2 bases and J gave up 0 bases, with 10 bases separating them. The CDR3 covers 15 residues. Germline CDR1 reads SGHVS; CDR2 reads FQNEAQ. Here the CDR3 reads CASSLPVVYQETQYF. CDR3 DNA sequence: TGTGCCAGCAGCTTACCAGTCGTGTACCAAGAGACCCAGTACTTC.

The rearrangement uses TRBV10-2 and TRBJ2-3; D may be TRBD2 (5 bases). CDR1 is WSHSY, CDR2 SAAADI, per germline. The CDR3 runs 14 residues. The V gene lost 0 bases and the J gene lost 11 bases, with 15 bases spanning the gap. For the CDR3, the DNA is TGCGCCAGCAGTGAGTCTACCGGGATCAATGAGCAGTATTTT. It codes for CASSESTGINEQYF.

This clonotype was seen ten or more times. V is TRBV4-3 and J is TRBJ1-1, with a weak D call TRBD1 (5 bases). Deletions cut 5 bases from V and 5 bases from J, with 15 bases between. The CDR3 is made up of 14 amino acids. Germline CDR1 reads LGHNA; CDR2 reads YSLEER. The CDR3 DNA is TGCGCCAGCAGCAAGAAGGCCGGGGGTACTGAAGCTTTCTTT. Amino acid sequence: CASSKKAGGTEAFF.

Within the sample, this clonotype is large. The chain joins TRBV15 to TRBJ2-6; 7 nucleotides match TRBD1. This CDR3 has 16 residues. Unmatched junction bases numbered 3, after V lost 1 base and J lost 3 bases. The germline gives CDR1 LNHNV, CDR2 YYDKDF (reference sequence). CDR3 in DNA: TGTGCCACCAGCAGAGCTACAGGGGATGGGGCCAACGTCCTGACTTTC. It translates to CATSRATGDGANVLTF.

Comment on this clonotype: A read error is possible here, since a much larger clone lies one base away. This chain joins TRBV7-8 and TRBJ2-3; D unresolved. Germline V CDR1 and CDR2: SGHVS, FQNEAQ. This CDR3 comprises 15 residues. The CDR3 sequence is CASSHPFGEADTLYF. For the CDR3, the DNA is TGCGCCAGCAGCCACCCCTTCGGAGAGGCAGATACGCTGTATTTT.

This rearrangement joins TRBV7-3 to TRBJ1-6; no clear D. Germline CDR1 SGHTA, CDR2 FQGTGA. V was clipped by 3 bases and J by 8 bases, with 11 bases between them. CDR3 size: 14 residues. The CDR3, as DNA: TGTGCCAGCAGCTTGGGCGGAGAAGATTCACCCCTCCACTTT. Translated: CASSLGGEDSPLHF.

In its sample, this clonotype was seen a few times. The V and J genes are TRBV30 and TRBJ2-7; 8 bases map to TRBD1. V was clipped by 0 bases and J by 7 bases; unmatched bases: 11. Germline V lookup: CDR1 GTSNPN, CDR2 SVGIG (reference sequence). This CDR3 has 15 amino acids. CDR3 in amino acids: CAWSVLPDRGREQYF. As DNA, the CDR3 is TGTGCCTGGAGTGTTTTACCCGACAGGGGTCGTGAGCAGTACTTC. Full variable domain (missing parts from reference TRBV30 and TRBJ2-7): SQTIHQWPATLVQPVGSPLSLECTVEGTSNPNLYWYRQAAGRGLQLLFYSVGIGQISSEVPQNLSASRPQDRQFILSSKKLLLSDSGFYLCAWSVLPDRGREQYFGPGTRLTVT.

This chain joins TRBV12-5 and TRBJ2-1; D unclear. CDR1 LGHNT and CDR2 FRNRAP come from the germline V gene. The ends were cut back, 3 bases at V and 3 bases at J, with 9 bases in the middle. The CDR3 consists of 14 residues. The CDR3 here is CASGFHGFYNEQFF. CDR3 DNA: TGTGCTAGTGGTTTCCACGGGTTCTACAATGAGCAGTTCTTC.

This clonotype was seen at least ten times. V usage is TRBV7-6 and J usage is TRBJ2-7; D remains unclear. The CDR3 spans 13 residues. Between the trimmed V and J ends, which lost 1 base and 4 bases, there was a span of 8 bases. Germline lookup yields CDR1 SGHVS and CDR2 FNYEAQ. DNA for the CDR3: TGTGCCAGCAGCTTAGAACCGCTTTACGAGCAGTACTTC. Its protein is CASSLEPLYEQYF.

This clonotype was observed many times. The genes are TRBV6-4 and TRBJ1-1, with 7 bases lining up with TRBD1. The CDR3 runs to 13 residues. J gave up 6 bases and V 10 bases, and 11 bases lay outside the gene matches. The germline V gene has CDR1 MRHNA and CDR2 SNTAGT. For the CDR3, the DNA is TGTGCCACCCCAAGACAGGGAAGGGCTGAAGCTTTCTTT. As protein: CATPRQGRAEAFF.

This sequence joins TRBV24-1 and TRBJ1-4; perhaps TRBD1 as D (6 bases). Germline CDR1 and CDR2: KGHDR and SFDVKD. V was trimmed by 5 bases and J by 7 bases, leaving 13 bases between them. This CDR3 contains 14 residues. The CDR3 sequence is CATSAGARVEKLFF. CDR3 coding DNA: TGTGCCACCAGTGCGGGGGCGCGGGTTGAAAAACTGTTTTTT.

This chain connects TRBV10-3 to TRBJ2-2, with D unresolved. Trimming removed 7 bases from V and 4 bases from J, with 7 bases in between. CDR1 is ENHRY and CDR2 is SYGVKD in the germline V gene. CDR3 size: 12 residues. This CDR3 is CAIMAITGELFF. The CDR3 nucleotides are TGTGCCATCATGGCTATCACCGGGGAGCTGTTTTTT.

This clonotype was recorded a few times. This may be a read error: a much more frequent sequence differs by one nucleotide. The rearrangement uses TRBV4-1 and TRBJ2-5, with 7 bases aligning to TRBD2. The V gene's germline CDR1 is MGHRA and CDR2 YSYEKL. With 0 bases clipped from V and 5 bases from J, the junction kept 6 bases outside the gene matches. The CDR3 is made up of 15 amino acids. CDR3 sequence (DNA): TGCGCCAGCAGCCAAGACACTAGCGCGACCGAGACCCAGTACTTC. Encoded protein: CASSQDTSATETQYF.

This clonotype was detected a few times. The rearrangement uses TRBV2 and TRBJ1-1; TRBD1 is a possible D gene (5 bases). The CDR3 length is 13 residues. Germline V gene sequence: CDR1 SNHLY, CDR2 FYNNEI. V was trimmed by 4 bases and J by 3 bases, leaving 9 bases between them. CDR3 DNA sequence: TGTGCCAGCAGTGTCGCGGGACACACTGAAGCTTTCTTT. Translating it yields CASSVAGHTEAFF.

The chain is built from TRBV7-9 and TRBJ2-7; weak D call: TRBD2 (6 bases). The CDR3 runs 15 residues. V lost 5 bases to trimming and J lost 2 bases, with 16 bases between them. Germline V gene data show CDR1 as SEHNR and CDR2 as FQNEAQ (reference sequence). The CDR3 nucleotides read TGTGCCAGCAGCCATACTGGAGGGCAGACCTACGAGCAGTACTTC. It is translated as CASSHTGGQTYEQYF.

This clonotype appeared many times. The chain combines TRBV7-6 with TRBJ2-5; D is uncertain. This CDR3 comprises 13 residues. Germline V gives CDR1 SGHVS, CDR2 FNYEAQ. Trimming removed 1 base at V and 3 bases at J, with 6 bases between. The CDR3 region is CASSLVREETQYF. CDR3 sequence (DNA): TGTGCCAGCAGCTTAGTCCGGGAAGAGACCCAGTACTTC. Full variable domain (rest looked up from reference TRBV7-6 and TRBJ2-5): GAGVSQSPRYKVTKRGQDVALRCDPISGHVSLYWYRQALGQGPEFLTYFNYEAQQDKSGLPNDRFSAERPEGSISTLTIQRTEQRDSAMYRCASSLVREETQYFGPGTRLLVL.